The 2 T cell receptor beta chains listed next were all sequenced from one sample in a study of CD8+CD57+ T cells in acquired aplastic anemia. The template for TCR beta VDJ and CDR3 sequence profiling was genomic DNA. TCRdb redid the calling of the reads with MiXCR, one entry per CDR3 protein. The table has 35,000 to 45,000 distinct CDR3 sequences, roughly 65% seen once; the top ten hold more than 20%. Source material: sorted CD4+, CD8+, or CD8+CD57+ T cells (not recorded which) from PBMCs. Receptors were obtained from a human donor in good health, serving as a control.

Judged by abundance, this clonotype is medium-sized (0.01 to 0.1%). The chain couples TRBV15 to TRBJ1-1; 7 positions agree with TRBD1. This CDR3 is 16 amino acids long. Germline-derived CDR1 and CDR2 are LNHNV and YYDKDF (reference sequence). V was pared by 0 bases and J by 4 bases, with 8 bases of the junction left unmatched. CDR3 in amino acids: CATSRDRWDRSTEAFF. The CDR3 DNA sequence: TGTGCCACCAGCAGAGATCGGTGGGACAGATCCACTGAAGCTTTCTTT.

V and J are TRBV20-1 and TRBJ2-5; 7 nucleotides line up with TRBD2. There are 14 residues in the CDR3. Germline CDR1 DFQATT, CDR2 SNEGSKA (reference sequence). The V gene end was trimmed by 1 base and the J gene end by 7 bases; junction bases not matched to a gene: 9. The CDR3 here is CSARGWGGGGTQYF. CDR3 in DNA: TGCAGTGCTAGAGGATGGGGGGGTGGGGGGACCCAGTACTTC.